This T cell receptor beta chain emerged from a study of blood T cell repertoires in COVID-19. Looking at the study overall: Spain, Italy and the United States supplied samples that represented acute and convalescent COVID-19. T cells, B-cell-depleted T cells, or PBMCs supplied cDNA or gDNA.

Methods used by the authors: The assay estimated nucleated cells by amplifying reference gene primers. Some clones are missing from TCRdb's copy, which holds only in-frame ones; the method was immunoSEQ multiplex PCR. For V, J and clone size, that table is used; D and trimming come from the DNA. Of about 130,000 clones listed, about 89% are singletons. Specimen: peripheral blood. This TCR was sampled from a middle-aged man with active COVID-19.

The CDR3 sequence is CASSSDRGIEAFF. As DNA, the CDR3 is TGCGCCAGCAGTTCAGACAGGGGCATTGAAGCTTTCTTT. The chain is built from TRBV5-1 and TRBJ1-1; 8 bases fit TRBD1. Germline CDR1 is SGHRS and CDR2 is YFSETQ. The CDR3 totals 13 residues. After removal of 5 bases from V and 7 bases from J, the junction contained 7 bases not matched to a gene.